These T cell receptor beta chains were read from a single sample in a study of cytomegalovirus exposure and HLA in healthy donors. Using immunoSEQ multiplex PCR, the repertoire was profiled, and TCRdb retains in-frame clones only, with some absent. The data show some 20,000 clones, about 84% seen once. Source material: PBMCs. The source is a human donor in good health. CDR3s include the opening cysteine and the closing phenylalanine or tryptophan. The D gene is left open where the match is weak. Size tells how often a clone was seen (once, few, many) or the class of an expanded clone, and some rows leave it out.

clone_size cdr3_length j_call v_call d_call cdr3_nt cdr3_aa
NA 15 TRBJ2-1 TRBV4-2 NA TGTGCCAGCAGCCTGGTCGCGGGTTCCTACAATGAGCAGTTCTTC CASSLVAGSYNEQFF
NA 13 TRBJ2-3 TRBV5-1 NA TGCGCCAGCAGCTTGGCGGGCACAGATACGCAGTATTTT CASSLAGTDTQYF
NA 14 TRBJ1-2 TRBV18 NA TGTGCCAGCTCTCCGCGACAGGCCACCCGAGGCTACACCTTC CASSPRQATRGYTF
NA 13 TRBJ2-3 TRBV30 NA TGTGCCTGGACCCCCGCAGGCACAGATACGCAGTATTTT CAWTPAGTDTQYF
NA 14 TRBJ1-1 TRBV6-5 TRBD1 TGTGCCAGCATGTCCGGGACAGCCCTCACTGAAGCTTTCTTT CASMSGTALTEAFF
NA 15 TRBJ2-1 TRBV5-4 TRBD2 TGTGCCAGCACCACTAGCGGGGGGATATGCAATGAGCAGTTCTTC CASTTSGGICNEQFF
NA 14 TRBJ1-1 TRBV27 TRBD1 TGTGCCAGCAGTCAATTGGGGACAGGGGATGAAGCTTTCTTT CASSQLGTGDEAFF
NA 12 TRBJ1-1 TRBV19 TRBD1 TGTGCTGCCGGGACAGGGGACACTGAAGCTTTCTTT CAAGTGDTEAFF
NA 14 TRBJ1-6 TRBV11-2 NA TGTGCCAGCAGCTTAGTGGGGGCCCGTGCACCCCTCCACTTT CASSLVGARAPLHF
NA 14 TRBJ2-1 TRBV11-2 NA TGTGCCAGCAGCTACGCCGGCCCGGGGAATGAGCAGTTCTTC CASSYAGPGNEQFF
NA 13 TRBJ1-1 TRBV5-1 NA TGCGCCAGCAGCTATAACTTGAACACTGAAGCTTTCTTT CASSYNLNTEAFF
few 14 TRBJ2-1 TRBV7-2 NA TGTGCCAGCAGCTTAGACAGGGTGAACAATGAGCAGTTCTTC CASSLDRVNNEQFF
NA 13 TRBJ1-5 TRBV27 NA TGTGCCAGCAGTCTTAGAGGCAATCAGCCCCAGCATTTT CASSLRGNQPQHF
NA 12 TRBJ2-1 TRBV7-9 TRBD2 TGTGCCAGCAGCATTCGGACTAGCCTTGAGTTCTTC CASSIRTSLEFF
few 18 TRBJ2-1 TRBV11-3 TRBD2 TGTGCCAGCAGCTCCGGACTAGCGGGGGGCAGCTCCTACAATGAGCAGTTCTTC CASSSGLAGGSSYNEQFF
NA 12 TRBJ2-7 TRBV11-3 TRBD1 TGTGCCAGCGGCTACAGGGGCCTCGAGCAGTACTTC CASGYRGLEQYF
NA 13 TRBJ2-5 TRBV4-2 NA TGTGCCAGCAGCCAAGGACTAAAAGAGACCCAGTACTTC CASSQGLKETQYF
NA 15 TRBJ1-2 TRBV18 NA TGTGCCAGCTCACCGTCTGGGCGGGGGCTGGATGGCTACACCTTC CASSPSGRGLDGYTF
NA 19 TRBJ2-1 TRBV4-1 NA TGCGCCAGCAGCCAAACAGCCGGGACTCCGGGCCTTAATTACAATGAGCAGTTCTTC CASSQTAGTPGLNYNEQFF
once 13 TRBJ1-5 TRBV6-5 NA TGTGCCACAGTGCGGGATAGCAATCAGCCCCAGCATTTT CATVRDSNQPQHF
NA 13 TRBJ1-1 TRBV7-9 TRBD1 TGTGCCAGCCTAGGGGGCTCCGGGCAAGAAGCTTTCTTT CASLGGSGQEAFF
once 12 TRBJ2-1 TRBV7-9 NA TGTGCCAGCAACCCCCCGGGGTATGAGCAGTTCTTC CASNPPGYEQFF
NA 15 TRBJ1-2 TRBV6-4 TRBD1 TGTGCCAGCAGAGATACAGGGGACGGGGTCTATGGCTACACCTTC CASRDTGDGVYGYTF
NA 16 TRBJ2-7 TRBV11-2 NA TGTGCCAGCAGCCCAACCAGGACAGCCGCTATCTACGAGCAGTACTTC CASSPTRTAAIYEQYF
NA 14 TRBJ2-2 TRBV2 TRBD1 TGTGCCAGCAGCCGGGACAGTCGGGCCGGGGAGCTGTTTTTT CASSRDSRAGELFF
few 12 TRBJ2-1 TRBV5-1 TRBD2 TGCGCCAGCGGAGGCGGGAGGAATGAGCAGTTCTTC CASGGGRNEQFF
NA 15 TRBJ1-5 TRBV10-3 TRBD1 TGTGCCATCAGTGAATCCGGGACAGGGGAGCAGCCCCAGCATTTT CAISESGTGEQPQHF
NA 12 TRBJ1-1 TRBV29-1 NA TGCAGCTCGAGGGGGTGGAACACTGAAGCTTTCTTT CSSRGWNTEAFF
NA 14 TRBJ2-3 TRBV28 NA TGTGCCAGCAGAATAGGGGTGGGCACAGATACGCAGTATTTT CASRIGVGTDTQYF
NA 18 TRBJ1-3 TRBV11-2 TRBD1 TGTGCCAGCAGCTTAGGAACTTGGCAGGGGGTTGGAGGAAACACCATATATTTT CASSLGTWQGVGGNTIYF
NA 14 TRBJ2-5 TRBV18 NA TGTGCCAGCTCCCGGGACAGTCTACCGGAGGGGCAGTACTTC CASSRDSLPEGQYF
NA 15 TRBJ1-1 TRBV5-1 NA TGCGCCAGCAGCTTGGTCGCCAGAACGAACACTGAAGCTTTCTTT CASSLVARTNTEAFF
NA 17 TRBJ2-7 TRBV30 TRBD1 TGTGCCTGGAGTGTACATACCGGGGACAGGGGTTATTACGAGCAGTACTTC CAWSVHTGDRGYYEQYF
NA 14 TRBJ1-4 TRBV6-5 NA TGTGCCAGCAGTCTGACAGGCCGTTGGGAAAAACTGTTTTTT CASSLTGRWEKLFF
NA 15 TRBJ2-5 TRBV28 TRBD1 TGTGCCAGCAGTTTGACAGGGGGCGGGCAAGAGACCCAGTACTTC CASSLTGGGQETQYF
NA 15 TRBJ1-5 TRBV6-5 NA TGTGCCAGCAGGAGACAGGTAAATGGGAATCAGCCCCAGCATTTT CASRRQVNGNQPQHF
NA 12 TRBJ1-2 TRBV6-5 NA TGTGCCAGCAGACGTTCCGGGTATGGCTACACCTTC CASRRSGYGYTF